One sample yielded the 11 T cell receptor beta chains listed below, sequenced in a study of graft-versus-host responses after intestinal transplantation. Which antigens these TCRs recognize remains unknown. Only in-frame clones appear in the TCRdb table, and some are missing; sequencing was by immunoSEQ multiplex PCR. The sample has about 120,000 clones, 85% to 95% seen once. The sample was unstimulated CD8+ T cells sorted from spleen or lymph node cells, taken before intestinal transplant. These receptors were collected from a human donor who received an intestinal transplant.

The chain couples TRBV6-1 to TRBJ2-7; 7 nucleotides agree with TRBD2. The CDR3 extends over 13 amino acids. The J segment lost 4 bases and the V segment lost 4 bases, leaving 4 bases of the junction unmatched. CDR1 and CDR2 (germline): MNHNS, SASEGT. CDR3 DNA sequence: TGTGCCAGCAGTGGGGGGGGAGGGTACGAGCAGTACTTC. This encodes CASSGGGGYEQYF.

The chain couples TRBV13 to TRBJ2-7; D remains ambiguous. Germline CDR1 and CDR2: PRHDT and FYEKMQ (reference sequence). V was trimmed by 1 base and J by 7 bases, leaving 8 bases between them. CDR3 size: 12 residues. The DNA of the CDR3 is TGTGCCAGCAGCTTAGTTAGCCGAGAGCAGTACTTC. Protein: CASSLVSREQYF.

V usage is TRBV5-6 and J usage is TRBJ1-2; D remains unclear. Trimming stripped 1 base from V and 5 bases from J, with 18 bases between. CDR1 SGHDT and CDR2 YYEEEE come from the germline V gene. The CDR3 totals 16 residues. As DNA, the CDR3 is TGTGCCAGCAGCTTGACTACGGAAGGTTTTTTATATGGCTACACCTTC. Residues: CASSLTTEGFLYGYTF.

This clone has only a few counts. The chain carries TRBV19 and TRBJ1-1; D remains ambiguous. Germline V gene data show CDR1 as LNHDA and CDR2 as SQIVND (reference sequence). CDR3 length equals 13 residues. Trimming shortened V by 4 bases and J by 0 bases, and 6 bases separated the two germline ends. DNA for the CDR3: TGTGCCAGTAGTACCGGGATGAACACTGAAGCTTTCTTT. Encoded protein: CASSTGMNTEAFF.

V and J are TRBV7-9 and TRBJ1-4, with D tentatively TRBD1 (5 bases). Germline CDR1 SEHNR, CDR2 FQNEAQ (reference sequence). Trimming pared 4 bases from V and 7 bases from J, leaving 22 bases between. The CDR3 covers 17 residues. CDR3 sequence (DNA): TGTGCCAGCAGCTCCCGCCGGGTCCCGGGGGGAGGTGAAAAACTGTTTTTT. Translating it yields CASSSRRVPGGGEKLFF.

The chain combines TRBV5-6 with TRBJ1-1, with unresolved D. The CDR3 length is 12 residues. Trimming left V 0 bases short and J 6 bases short, with 6 bases between. Per germline, CDR1 SGHDT and CDR2 YYEEEE. CDR3 bases: TGTGCCAGCAGCTTGGGCGGACCTGAAGCTTTCTTT. This codes for CASSLGGPEAFF.

The chain recombines TRBV7-8 with TRBJ1-4; no firm D call. This CDR3 has 14 residues. Germline V gives CDR1 SGHVS, CDR2 FQNEAQ. Between the trimmed V and J ends, which lost 3 bases and 8 bases, there was a span of 13 bases. For the CDR3, the DNA is TGTGCCAGCAGCTTTCGGGGTGACGGCGAAAAACTGTTTTTT. This translates into CASSFRGDGEKLFF.

The chain joins TRBV6-1 to TRBJ2-1; TRBD2 matches 10 bases. This CDR3 is built from 15 residues. Per germline, CDR1 MNHNS and CDR2 SASEGT. V lost 4 bases, J lost 5 bases, and 5 bases stayed unmatched. The CDR3 protein is CASSALAGEDNEQFF. The DNA of the CDR3 is TGTGCCAGCAGTGCGCTAGCGGGAGAAGACAATGAGCAGTTCTTC.

This rearrangement joins TRBV13 to TRBJ1-1, with D maybe TRBD1 (6 bases). Per the germline V gene, CDR1 is PRHDT and CDR2 is FYEKMQ (reference sequence). With 4 bases removed from V and 0 bases from J, the gap between germline ends came to 15 bases. The CDR3 length is 16 residues. CDR3 in DNA: TGTGCCAGCAGCTCGTGGACAGCCTACATGAACACTGAAGCTTTCTTT. This sequence encodes CASSSWTAYMNTEAFF.

This clone was seen once. The V call is TRBV7-9, the J call TRBJ2-1; TRBD2 agrees at 13 bases. Germline V lookup: CDR1 SEHNR, CDR2 FQNEAQ (reference sequence). The CDR3 is 15 residues long. The trim removed 4 bases at V and 8 bases at J, leaving 5 bases unmatched. The CDR3 spells CASSSSGLAGDEQFF. The CDR3 region has the DNA TGTGCCAGCAGCTCTTCCGGACTAGCGGGGGATGAGCAGTTCTTC.

Comment on this clone: Compared with germline, one end of the junction differs, possibly owing to a read error. CDR3 bases: TGTGCTAGCAGCTCCGGGACAGGGGGCTGGTACGAGCAGTACTTC. As protein: CASSSGTGGWYEQYF. The chain uses TRBV7-7 and TRBJ2-7, with 12 positions matching TRBD1. Germline V lookup: CDR1 SSHAT, CDR2 FNYEAQ (reference sequence). This CDR3 is built from 15 residues. Combining the CDR3 with reference TRBV7-7 and TRBJ2-7 gives the whole variable domain GAGVSQSPRYKVTKRGQDVTLRCDPISSHATLYWYQQALGQGPEFLTYFNYEAQPDKSGLPSDRFSAERPEGSISTLTIQRTEQRDSAMYRCASSSGTGGWYEQYFGPGTRLTVT.